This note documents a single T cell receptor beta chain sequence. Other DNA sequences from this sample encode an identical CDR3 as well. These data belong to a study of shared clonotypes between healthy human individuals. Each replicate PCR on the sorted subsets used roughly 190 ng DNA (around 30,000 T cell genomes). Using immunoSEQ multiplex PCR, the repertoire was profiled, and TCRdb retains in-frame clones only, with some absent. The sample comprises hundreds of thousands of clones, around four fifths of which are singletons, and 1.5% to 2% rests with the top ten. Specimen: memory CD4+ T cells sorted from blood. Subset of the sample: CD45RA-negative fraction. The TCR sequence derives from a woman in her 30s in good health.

CDR3 in DNA: TGTGCCAGCTCCCCAGGCCAGGGAAGTGAAAAACTGTTTTTT. It encodes CASSPGQGSEKLFF. The rearrangement links TRBV18 to TRBJ1-4; D may be TRBD1 (5 bases). The V gene lost 6 bases and the J gene lost 7 bases, with 15 bases spanning the gap. The germline gives CDR1 KGHSH, CDR2 LQKENI. The CDR3 runs to 14 residues. Together with reference TRBV18 and TRBJ1-4, the CDR3 gives the full variable domain: NAGVMQNPRHLVRRRGQEARLRCSPMKGHSHVYWYRQLPEEGLKFMVYLQKENIIDESGMPKERFSAEFPKEGPSILRIQQVVRGDSAAYFCASSPGQGSEKLFFGSGTQLSVL.